This T cell receptor beta chain was identified in a study of beta chain features in type 1 diabetes. About the study: Patients shared similar age, gender and cell yields with healthy donors. Overall study results and limits: TCRB CDR3s were moderately but significantly shorter in Type 1 diabetes patients in all four CD4+ subsets. PCR might show a preference for shorter templates, equally across patients and controls.

The isolated RNA, all of it, was reverse transcribed, so expressed TCRB transcripts were what got sequenced. Assay used: immunoSEQ multiplex PCR; TCRdb lists only in-frame clones, some missing. The sample shows 640,000 or so clones, more than 13% of them seen only once. The length of the CDR3 is 12 residues. Germline CDR1 SGHVS, CDR2 FQNEAQ. V gave up 6 bases and J gave up 4 bases, with 6 bases separating them. This clone was picked up a small number of times. The antigen is undetermined. The sequenced sample was naive CD4+ T cells from blood. This sequence originates from a man between 18 and 35 years old with type 1 diabetes. The chain is built from TRBV7-8 and TRBJ2-2; D gene uncertain. The CDR3 here is CASRPGTGELFF. DNA of the CDR3: TGTGCCAGCAGACCCGGCACCGGGGAGCTGTTTTTT. Full variable domain (rest looked up from reference TRBV7-8 and TRBJ2-2): GAGVSQSPRYKVAKRGQDVALRCDPISGHVSLFWYQQALGQGPEFLTYFQNEAQLDKSGLPSDRFFAERPEGSVSTLKIQRTQQEDSAVYLCASRPGTGELFFGEGSRLTVL.